Listed here is a single T cell receptor beta chain. The target antigen is unknown. This record belongs to a study of cytomegalovirus exposure and HLA in healthy donors. Study outcomes and limitations: CMV serostatus was the only recorded immune exposure for donors.

The PCR employed 60 Vbeta primers together with 13 Jbeta primers. TCRdb's copy holds only in-frame clones and misses some; the assay was immunoSEQ multiplex PCR. The sample has 150,000 to 180,000 clones, roughly 80% seen once. The CDR3 contains 16 residues. The rearrangement uses TRBV21-1 and TRBJ2-5; no check of the table's D call, TRBD1, against the DNA was made. TRBV21-1 is a pseudogene segment. The TCR comes from a woman aged 40 to 50 in good health and CMV-seronegative. Sequenced: PBMCs. The CDR3 region is CASSKEQGQVRETQYF. As DNA, the CDR3 is TGTGCCAGCAGCAAAGAGCAGGGACAGGTCCGTGAGACCCAGTACTTC.